This T cell receptor beta chain is from a study of blood T cell repertoires in COVID-19. The wider study: Samples taken during acute and convalescent COVID-19 were collected in the United States, Italy and Spain. T cells, B-cell-depleted T cells, or PBMCs supplied cDNA or gDNA.

In the original workflow: Estimated nucleated cell counts came from reference gene primer amplification. Sequencing used immunoSEQ multiplex PCR; TCRdb keeps in-frame clones, though not all of them. D and trimming were read from the DNA, whereas the V and J calls and clone size are those reported in that table. Of fewer than 50,000 clones in the sample, about 86% were seen once. The CDR3 totals 14 residues. Germline trimming cut 3 bases from V and 4 bases from J; bases unmatched to any gene: 3. Germline CDR1 reads LNHDA; CDR2 reads SQIVND (reference sequence). The sequence was obtained from a woman of 80 years or more with active or convalescent COVID-19. Sequenced material: peripheral blood. The J gene is TRBJ1-1, the V gene TRBV19; 9 bases align to TRBD1. CDR3 sequence: CASSIDRGFTEAFF. The CDR3 DNA is TGTGCCAGTAGTATTGACAGGGGGTTCACTGAAGCTTTCTTT. Supplemented by reference TRBV19 and TRBJ1-1, the full variable domain reads DGGITQSPKYLFRKEGQNVTLSCEQNLNHDAMYWYRQDPGQGLRLIYYSQIVNDFQKGDIAEGYSVSREKKESFPLTVTSAQKNPTAFYLCASSIDRGFTEAFFGQGTRLTVV.